This TCR beta chain was identified in a study of shared clonotypes between healthy human individuals. About the research overall: The study drew on a couple of women and a few men aged 18 to 49 as donors. Overall study results and limits: Shared across several donors were around 5% of the naive CD4 clonotypes.

The CDR3 totals 12 residues. Germline V gene sequence: CDR1 SGHNT, CDR2 YYREEE (reference sequence). V was shortened by 4 bases and J by 8 bases, with 13 bases between the two germline ends. Produced via immunoSEQ multiplex PCR; TCRdb's table is partial and in-frame only. The sample comprises 300,000 to 400,000 clones, 70% to 75% of which are singletons, and 8.5% to 12% rests with the top ten. This clone was found many times. What it binds is unknown. The specimen sequenced was memory CD4+ T cells sorted from blood. This sample's subset: CD45RA-negative fraction. V usage is TRBV5-4 and J usage is TRBJ2-7; the D is unclear. This receptor was taken from a young man in good health. Written as DNA, the CDR3 is TGTGCCAGCAGCCACACAAATAAGAAGCAGTACTTC. It codes for CASSHTNKKQYF.